One and the same sample provided the 10 T cell receptor beta chains below, sequenced in a study of blood T cell repertoires in COVID-19. Assay used: immunoSEQ multiplex PCR; TCRdb lists only in-frame clones, some missing. Here the sample spans 350,000 to 450,000 clones, over 75% being singletons. The sequencing input was PBMCs or T cells enriched from blood (not recorded which). The source is a man aged 25-45 years who had recovered from COVID-19.

The rearrangement uses TRBV6-5 and TRBJ1-4; D call uncertain. Germline V lookup: CDR1 MNHEY, CDR2 SVGAGI. This CDR3 region has 15 residues. Trimming took off 6 bases at V and 8 bases at J, with 19 bases between the two ends. The CDR3 sequence is CASSASTRLEEKLFF. The CDR3, as DNA: TGTGCCAGCAGCGCAAGCACTCGACTCGAGGAAAAACTGTTTTTT.

This clone appeared once. The V and J genes are TRBV30 and TRBJ2-3; 9 positions match TRBD2. Germline values: CDR1 GTSNPN, CDR2 SVGIG (reference sequence). The CDR3 is 12 residues long. V shed 7 bases, J shed 5 bases, and the junction held 4 bases outside the gene matches. The DNA of the CDR3 is TGTGCCTTTAGCGGGAGTGGAGATACGCAGTATTTT. It is translated as CAFSGSGDTQYF.

The V call is TRBV18, the J call TRBJ1-3; 10 bases fit TRBD1. The junction had 3 bases not matched to a gene; V was cut back by 1 base and J by 0 bases. Germline V gene lookup returns CDR1 KGHSH and CDR2 LQKENI. The CDR3 contains 17 residues. The CDR3 DNA sequence: TGTGCCAGCTCACCACTGACAGGGGGCTACTCTGGAAACACCATATATTTT. This sequence encodes CASSPLTGGYSGNTIYF.

The CDR3 is CASGYTGGENQPQHF. CDR3 nucleotide sequence: TGTGCTAGTGGATACACAGGGGGCGAAAATCAGCCCCAGCATTTT. The V call is TRBV12-5, the J call TRBJ1-5, with 9 bases aligning to TRBD1. This CDR3 has 15 residues. With 6 bases clipped from V and 4 bases from J, the junction kept 7 bases outside the gene matches. Germline CDR1 and CDR2: LGHNT and FRNRAP.

This chain links TRBV5-5 with TRBJ2-3, with D possibly matching TRBD1 (5 bases). The CDR3 sequence is 14 residues long. V dropped 0 bases and J dropped 4 bases, with 9 bases sitting between them. Germline lookup yields CDR1 SGHKS and CDR2 YYEKEE (reference sequence). The CDR3 DNA follows: TGTGCCAGCAGCTTGGAAGGGGCAGCAGATACGCAGTATTTT. This translates into CASSLEGAADTQYF.

The chain is built from TRBV12-5 and TRBJ1-3; possible D gene TRBD1, 5 bases. Trimming took 6 bases from V and 3 from J, leaving 9 bases between them. The CDR3 length is 13 residues. Germline loops: CDR1 LGHNT, CDR2 FRNRAP. DNA for the CDR3: TGTGCTAGTGGGGGGGGAGGTGGAAACACCATATATTTT. Its translation is CASGGGGGNTIYF.

The rearrangement joins TRBV18 to TRBJ2-1; D uncertain. Deletions cut 6 bases from V and 4 bases from J, with 10 bases between. The CDR3 runs 13 residues. The germline gives CDR1 KGHSH, CDR2 LQKENI. CDR3 sequence: CASSPFQYNEQFF. The CDR3 DNA reads as TGTGCCAGCTCTCCGTTTCAGTACAATGAGCAGTTCTTC.

The CDR3 spells CASSPQQGSIQYF. Here the CDR3 DNA reads TGTGCCAGCAGCCCCCAACAGGGTAGCATTCAGTACTTC. The V and J genes are TRBV11-2 and TRBJ2-4; possible D gene TRBD1, 6 bases. CDR3 length: 13 residues. The V end lost 5 bases, the J end lost 9 bases, and 14 bases lay between the germline ends. CDR1 and CDR2 from the germline V gene are SGHAT and FQNNGV.

As to this clone: The junction differs from germline at one of its ends, possibly a read error. CDR3 sequence reads: CASSLAGTSGAGELFF. Here the CDR3 DNA reads TGTGCCAGCAGCCTAGCCGGTACTAGCGGCGCCGGGGAGCTGTTTTTT. The genes are TRBV7-2 and TRBJ2-2; 8 bases align to TRBD2. The germline gives CDR1 SGHTA, CDR2 FQGNSA. The CDR3 totals 16 residues. The complete variable domain, with remaining parts taken from reference TRBV7-2 and TRBJ2-2, reads GAGVSQSPSNKVTEKGKDVELRCDPISGHTALYWYRQSLGQGLEFLIYFQGNSAPDKSGLPSDRFSAERTGGSVSTLTIQRTQQEDSAVYLCASSLAGTSGAGELFFGEGSRLTVL.

CDR3 DNA: TGTGCCAGCAGTTGGGGTTCGGGGGACATTCAGTACTTC. Translating it yields CASSWGSGDIQYF. The V call is TRBV28, the J call TRBJ2-4; TRBD2 might be the D (6 bases). The CDR3 runs to 13 residues. The germline gives CDR1 MDHEN, CDR2 SYDVKM. V shed 4 bases and J shed 8 bases, with 12 bases lying between them.